The text below deals with one T cell receptor (beta chain). Antigen unknown. Clones were sequenced by immunoSEQ multiplex PCR, and TCRdb holds only the in-frame ones, with some missing. The sample comprises around 180,000 clones, around 93% of which are singletons, and roughly 9.2% rests with the top ten. Germline CDR1 is SGHDT and CDR2 is YYEEEE. V trimming: 4 bases; J trimming: 6 bases; junction bases outside the gene matches: 3. The CDR3 contains 14 residues. The source of the sample is a study of T cell responses to AZD1222 COVID-19 vaccine. The overall study: Second-dose intervals near 4 or 12 weeks were combined. Overall study findings and caveats: Baseline serology detected seropositivity in only 5 to 7 AZD1222 recipients.

The TCR was taken from an adult in good health. The J gene is TRBJ2-1, the V gene TRBV5-6, with 11 bases matching TRBD2. Sample: peripheral blood, taken on day 0 of AZD1222 vaccination. CDR3: CASSLGLAGNEQFF. CDR3 bases: TGTGCCAGCAGCCTTGGACTAGCGGGCAATGAGCAGTTCTTC.